Sequencing of this TCR beta chain was carried out in a study of CD8 T cells in ankylosing spondylitis. Findings and limits, study-wide: Disease-linked clones proved CD8+ and comparatively uncommon in peripheral blood. Ankylosing spondylitis blood appeared to carry a characteristic TCR beta motif of seven to nine highly homologous variants. According to the report, clones linked to the disease were significantly enriched in matched synovial fluid samples taken from ankylosing spondylitis patients.

As the method for making TCR beta libraries, quantitative 5'-RACE with molecular barcodes was used. Each CDR3 protein gets one entry after TCRdb re-called the 5' RACE reads with MiXCR. Here the sample spans 250,000 to 400,000 distinct CDR3 sequences, about 9.9% being singletons. This CDR3 has 14 residues. Note on this clonotype: The target antigen is unknown. One end of the junction varies from germline; a read error may be responsible.

The clonotype was recovered from a female donor with ankylosing spondylitis or in good health (not recorded which). Specimen: blood, either unsorted or a sorted T cell fraction (not recorded which). This chain joins TRBV12-3 or TRBV12-4 and TRBJ2-7; possible D gene TRBD1, 5 bases. CDR3 in amino acids: CASRLGQSSYEQYF. In nucleotides, the CDR3 is TGTGCCAGCCGTTTGGGGCAGAGCTCCTACGAGCAGTACTTC.